These 8 T cell receptor beta chains were all obtained from the same sample, sequenced in a study of T cell responses to AZD1222 COVID-19 vaccine (dated by TCRdb to the early 2020s). According to the study, the label for this sample's time point signals: baseline before first vaccination. The intended sense of this specimen's treatment or condition label: meningococcal conjugate vaccine given as trial control. Libraries were constructed by the immunoSEQ multiplex PCR assay. As stored in TCRdb, this immuneACCESS dataset retains in-frame rearrangements with V and J assigned. A fraction of the clones does not appear; measured against another copy, unresolved V genes explain less than half of the discrepancy, and the remainder lacks a known reason. The sample includes 150,000 to 200,000 clones, with about 89% observed a single time. The top ten constitute under 3.5% of the sample. The sequencing used peripheral blood, collected on day 0 of MenACWY control vaccination. These receptors were taken from an adult in good health.

J is TRBJ1-2 and V is TRBV18, with 10 bases that match TRBD1. Unmatched junction bases numbered 14, after V lost 6 bases and J lost 7 bases. CDR1 is KGHSH and CDR2 is LQKENI in the germline V gene. The CDR3 contains 16 residues. The CDR3 loop is CASSTQRTGGTSGYTF. In DNA form, the CDR3 reads TGTGCCAGCTCTACGCAGCGGACAGGGGGGACGTCTGGCTACACCTTC.

The V call is TRBV2, the J call TRBJ1-5; TRBD1 aligns across 7 bases. The CDR3 spans 15 residues. CDR1 is SNHLY, CDR2 FYNNEI, per germline. J was trimmed by 1 base and V by 6 bases; bases with no gene match: 6. The CDR3 protein is CASRSGTVSNQPQHF. CDR3 in DNA: TGTGCCAGCAGATCCGGGACAGTGAGCAATCAGCCCCAGCATTTT.

V usage is TRBV28 and J usage is TRBJ2-3, with D possibly matching TRBD1 (6 bases). Trimming took off 6 bases at V and 4 bases at J, with 26 bases between the two ends. This CDR3 has 18 amino acids. CDR1 MDHEN and CDR2 SYDVKM come from the germline V gene. In nucleotides, the CDR3 is TGTGCCAGCAGCGAGCTATACCGGGACACCGTTCAGGCAGATACGCAGTATTTT. Translating gives CASSELYRDTVQADTQYF.

The chain is built from TRBV5-5 and TRBJ2-2, with D tentatively TRBD2 (6 bases). The CDR3 loop spans 15 amino acids. The germline CDR1 and CDR2 sequences are SGHKS and YYEKEE (reference sequence). Trimming took 2 bases from V and 3 from J, leaving 11 bases between them. The CDR3 DNA is TGTGCCAGCAGCTTTGGGACTCCATACACCGGGGAGCTGTTTTTT. Its protein is CASSFGTPYTGELFF.

The chain recombines TRBV6-6 with TRBJ2-6; maybe TRBD2 (6 bases). Germline assignment: CDR1 MNHNY and CDR2 SVGAGI (reference sequence). CDR3 size: 17 residues. V lost 8 bases to trimming and J lost 4 bases, with 21 bases between them. The CDR3 is CASCPWEVVSGANVLTF. CDR3 nucleotide sequence: TGTGCCAGCTGTCCCTGGGAGGTCGTGAGCGGGGCCAACGTCCTGACTTTC.

The rearrangement joins TRBV19 to TRBJ2-2; 9 nucleotides align to TRBD1. This CDR3 comprises 15 residues. V dropped 5 bases and J dropped 5; count of bases not matched to a gene: 6. Germline CDR1 and CDR2: LNHDA and SQIVND (reference sequence). The CDR3 nucleotides are TGTGCCAGTAGTCCTCGGGACAGGGAAACCGGGGAGCTGTTTTTT. Translating it yields CASSPRDRETGELFF.

This clone was observed a single time. V usage is TRBV6-5 and J usage is TRBJ2-7, with D tentatively TRBD1 (6 bases). CDR1 and CDR2 (germline): MNHEY, SVGAGI. V was cut by 6 bases and J by 2 bases, with 14 bases left in between. The CDR3 loop spans 14 amino acids. This CDR3 reads CASRESGQTYEQYF. The CDR3 bases are TGTGCCAGCAGGGAGAGTGGACAGACCTACGAGCAGTACTTC.

The rearrangement joins TRBV24-1 to TRBJ1-2; D is ambiguous. V lost 2 bases to trimming and J lost 5 bases, with 5 bases between them. The length of the CDR3 is 12 residues. From germline, CDR1 is KGHDR and CDR2 SFDVKD. The CDR3 DNA follows: TGTGCCACCAGTGATTCCGATTATGGCTACACCTTC. It codes for CATSDSDYGYTF.